A single sample is the source of the 6 T cell receptor beta chains below, sequenced in a study of control samples from healthy donors and cancer patients. The method was immunoSEQ multiplex PCR; TCRdb's version includes in-frame clones alone and lacks a portion of them. The repertoire holds 150,000 or so clones, with about 90% as singletons. The sample consisted of blood. These receptors all come from a woman aged 45-59 years in good health.

This clone was recorded only once. The chain links TRBV7-6 to TRBJ2-1; D perhaps matches TRBD2 (6 bases). The V gene's germline CDR1 is SGHVS and CDR2 FNYEAQ. V was clipped by 2 bases and J by 0 bases, with 14 bases between them. The CDR3 covers 17 residues. The CDR3 reads CASSLYTSSSSYNEQFF. Here the CDR3 DNA reads TGTGCCAGCAGCTTATATACTAGCTCAAGCTCCTACAATGAGCAGTTCTTC.

This clone has only one observation. V gene TRBV5-1 combines with J gene TRBJ1-1; D is possibly TRBD1 (6 bases). This CDR3 comprises 13 residues. Germline V gives CDR1 SGHRS, CDR2 YFSETQ. V gave up 2 bases and J gave up 4 bases, with 9 bases separating them. DNA of the CDR3: TGCGCCAGCAGCTTTACAGGGAGCACTGAAGCTTTCTTT. It encodes CASSFTGSTEAFF.

The chain carries TRBV28 and TRBJ2-3, with 7 bases aligning to TRBD2. This CDR3 is 15 amino acids long. In germline, CDR1 is MDHEN, CDR2 SYDVKM. Trimming cost V 6 bases and J 3 bases; bases outside gene matches: 9. CDR3 in amino acids: CASSPRLARTDTQYF. The CDR3 bases are TGTGCCAGCAGCCCTCGACTAGCCCGGACAGATACGCAGTATTTT.

The genes are TRBV18 and TRBJ1-4, with D hard to call. Trimming removed 4 bases from V and 5 bases from J, with 8 bases in between. The CDR3 is 13 residues long. CDR1 is KGHSH and CDR2 is LQKENI in the germline V gene. CDR3 loop: CASSLGTNEKLFF. CDR3 sequence (DNA): TGTGCCAGCTCACTGGGAACCAATGAAAAACTGTTTTTT. Variable domain in full (rest from reference TRBV18 and TRBJ1-4): NAGVMQNPRHLVRRRGQEARLRCSPMKGHSHVYWYRQLPEEGLKFMVYLQKENIIDESGMPKERFSAEFPKEGPSILRIQQVVRGDSAAYFCASSLGTNEKLFFGSGTQLSVL.

This clone was observed a few times. This chain uses TRBV7-9 with TRBJ2-7; TRBD1 might be the D (6 bases). Germline CDR1 SEHNR, CDR2 FQNEAQ (reference sequence). CDR3 length: 14 amino acids. V dropped 4 bases and J dropped 3 bases, with 13 bases sitting between them. CDR3 sequence (DNA): TGTGCCAGCAGCTATAGGACAGAGAACTACGAGCAGTACTTC. Amino acid sequence: CASSYRTENYEQYF. The full variable domain, completed using reference TRBV7-9 and TRBJ2-7, is DTGVSQNPRHKITKRGQNVTFRCDPISEHNRLYWYRQTLGQGPEFLTYFQNEAQLEKSRLLSDRFSAERPKGSFSTLEIQRTEQGDSAMYLCASSYRTENYEQYFGPGTRLTVT.

The V and J genes are TRBV19 and TRBJ2-2; D unclear. Germline CDR1 LNHDA, CDR2 SQIVND (reference sequence). The CDR3 is made up of 13 amino acids. V was cut by 5 bases and J by 3 bases, with 7 bases left in between. The CDR3 is CASSWSYTGELFF. The CDR3 DNA reads TGTGCCAGTAGTTGGAGTTACACCGGGGAGCTGTTTTTT.